These 26 T cell receptor beta chains were sequenced from one sample in a study of beta chain features in type 1 diabetes. Study-wide results and caveats: All four CD4+ subsets of Type 1 diabetes patients contained TCRB CDR3s that were moderately but significantly shorter.

Their antigens remain unidentified. As every portion of the isolated RNA was reverse transcribed, the sequencing read expressed TCRB transcripts. Using immunoSEQ multiplex PCR, the repertoire was profiled, and TCRdb retains in-frame clones only, with some absent. This table has under 300,000 clones, 11% appearing once. The sample comprised naive CD4+ T cells from blood. The receptors here all came from a man aged 25-40 years with type 1 diabetes.

This clone occurred a few times. The rearrangement uses TRBV7-3 and TRBJ1-1; TRBD1 aligns across 8 bases. The germline V gene encodes CDR1 SGHTA and CDR2 FQGTGA. This CDR3 comprises 13 residues. V shed 5 bases, J shed 5 bases, and the junction held 4 bases outside the gene matches. The DNA of the CDR3 is TGTGCCAGCAGCGACAGGGGACGGACTGAAGCTTTCTTT. Translation gives CASSDRGRTEAFF. Full variable domain (remainder filled in from reference TRBV7-3 and TRBJ1-1): GAGVSQTPSNKVTEKGKYVELRCDPISGHTALYWYRQSLGQGPEFLIYFQGTGAADDSGLPNDRFFAVRPEGSVSTLKIQRTERGDSAVYLCASSDRGRTEAFFGQGTRLTVV.

The rearrangement links TRBV7-2 to TRBJ2-3; 13 bases fit TRBD2. Trimming at V came to 5 bases and at J to 2 bases, leaving 4 bases not matched to a gene. The V gene's germline CDR1 is SGHTA and CDR2 FQGNSA. The CDR3 totals 16 residues. CDR3 residues: CASSPGLAGFTDTQYF. Here the CDR3 DNA reads TGTGCCAGCAGCCCGGGACTAGCGGGGTTCACAGATACGCAGTATTTT.

This chain connects TRBV7-2 to TRBJ2-7; 13 bases match TRBD2. After removal of 3 bases from V and 3 bases from J, the junction contained 2 bases not matched to a gene. This CDR3 comprises 15 residues. Germline lookup yields CDR1 SGHTA and CDR2 FQGNSA. The CDR3 nucleotides read TGTGCCAGCAGCTTCACTAGCGGGGGGGGCTACGAGCAGTACTTC. The encoded protein is CASSFTSGGGYEQYF.

This clone was counted between two and nine times. CDR3 DNA: TGTGCCAGCAGCCTCCTGGGGACTAGCCGGAATGAGCAGTTCTTC. This encodes CASSLLGTSRNEQFF. This chain joins TRBV7-3 and TRBJ2-1; 9 positions agree with TRBD2. V lost 5 bases and J lost 7; bases outside the gene matches: 9. The germline V gene has CDR1 SGHTA and CDR2 FQGTGA. This CDR3 is built from 15 residues.

Only a few counts were recorded for this clone. The chain combines TRBV28 with TRBJ1-5, with a weak D call TRBD1 (6 bases). In germline, CDR1 is MDHEN, CDR2 SYDVKM. This CDR3 comprises 14 residues. V dropped 3 bases and J dropped 6 bases, with 12 bases sitting between them. The CDR3: CASSFTGLLQPQHF. The CDR3 region has the DNA TGTGCCAGCAGTTTTACAGGGTTGCTTCAGCCCCAGCATTTT.

This chain links TRBV4-1 with TRBJ1-1; tentatively, D is TRBD1 (6 bases). There are 17 residues in the CDR3. V dropped 0 bases and J dropped 5 bases, with 19 bases sitting between them. Germline loops: CDR1 MGHRA, CDR2 YSYEKL. The CDR3 DNA reads TGCGCCAGCAGCCAAGAGGTGGGGGCTAAGGTTAAGACTGAAGCTTTCTTT. Its translation is CASSQEVGAKVKTEAFF.

This clone has a handful of counts. At one boundary the junction diverges from the germline segment, which might be a read error. The chain has TRBV18 and TRBJ2-5; D may be TRBD2 (5 bases). This CDR3 is built from 14 residues. Germline values: CDR1 KGHSH, CDR2 LQKENI. CDR3 sequence (DNA): TGTGCCAGCTCACGAGCCGGACGGGATGAGATCCAGTACTTC. As protein: CASSRAGRDEIQYF.

V usage is TRBV6-5 and J usage is TRBJ2-5; TRBD1 matches at 7 bases. With 5 bases clipped from V and 2 bases from J, the junction kept 5 bases outside the gene matches. CDR1 is MNHEY and CDR2 is SVGAGI in the germline V gene. This CDR3 spans 14 amino acids. Here the CDR3 reads CASSRDSSQETQYF. Written as DNA, the CDR3 is TGTGCCAGCAGTAGGGACAGCTCGCAAGAGACCCAGTACTTC.

This clone has more than one count but fewer than ten. J is TRBJ1-2 and V is TRBV5-8; 8 bases align to TRBD1. With V trimmed by 6 bases and J by 4 bases, 5 bases remained unmatched. Germline V gene lookup returns CDR1 SGHTS and CDR2 YDEGEE. The CDR3 is 13 amino acids. The CDR3: CASNPDRVYGYTF. The CDR3 nucleotides read TGTGCCAGCAATCCGGACAGGGTCTATGGCTACACCTTC. The complete variable domain, with remaining parts taken from reference TRBV5-8 and TRBJ1-2, reads EAGVTQSPTHLIKTRGQQATLRCSPISGHTSVYWYQQALGLGLQFLLWYDEGEERNRGNFPPRFSGRQFPNYSSELNVNALELEDSALYLCASNPDRVYGYTFGSGTRLTVV.

This clone has more than one count but fewer than ten. The same CDR3 can be traced to other DNA sequences in this sample. The CDR3 region is CASSLAGNTEAFF. CDR3 coding DNA: TGCGCCAGCAGCTTGGCCGGGAACACTGAAGCTTTCTTT. The V and J genes are TRBV5-1 and TRBJ1-1, with unresolved D. Germline loops: CDR1 SGHRS, CDR2 YFSETQ. Trimming removed 0 bases from V and 1 base from J, with 4 bases in between. This CDR3 comprises 13 residues. Based on the CDR3 plus reference TRBV5-1 and TRBJ1-1, the full variable domain is KAGVTQTPRYLIKTRGQQVTLSCSPISGHRSVSWYQQTPGQGLQFLFEYFSETQRNKGNFPGRFSGRQFSNSRSEMNVSTLELGDSALYLCASSLAGNTEAFFGQGTRLTVV.

The CDR3 DNA sequence: TGTGCCAGCAGATCGCAGGGAGGGCAGCCCCAGCATTTT. Its translation is CASRSQGGQPQHF. J is TRBJ1-5 and V is TRBV6-6, with D possibly matching TRBD1 (5 bases). The V gene lost 6 bases and the J gene lost 7 bases, with 13 bases spanning the gap. This CDR3 region has 13 residues. CDR1 MNHNY and CDR2 SVGAGI come from the germline V gene (reference sequence).

The rearrangement joins TRBV4-3 to TRBJ1-6; D ambiguous. CDR3 size: 15 residues. V lost 2 bases to trimming and J lost 8 bases, with 13 bases between them. CDR1 is LGHNA and CDR2 is YSLEER in the germline V gene. The CDR3 loop is CASSQRPGWDSPLHF. The CDR3 region has the DNA TGCGCCAGCAGCCAAAGGCCCGGGTGGGATTCACCCCTCCACTTT.

This clone was seen more than once but under ten times. The chain recombines TRBV13 with TRBJ2-3; D unclear. Germline CDR1 is PRHDT and CDR2 is FYEKMQ (reference sequence). The CDR3 is made up of 13 amino acids. The V end lost 2 bases, the J end lost 4 bases, and 7 bases lay between the germline ends. The CDR3 here is CASSLSYADTQYF. CDR3 DNA sequence: TGTGCCAGCAGCTTAAGCTACGCAGATACGCAGTATTTT.

This clone has a handful of counts. This chain connects TRBV7-2 to TRBJ2-7, with 8 nucleotides matching TRBD2. The CDR3 sequence is 16 residues long. Germline trimming cut 5 bases from V and 2 bases from J; bases unmatched to any gene: 11. Germline V gene lookup returns CDR1 SGHTA and CDR2 FQGNSA. CDR3 residues: CASSPGYLAGAYEQYF. The DNA of the CDR3 is TGTGCCAGCAGCCCTGGATACCTAGCGGGCGCCTACGAGCAGTACTTC. Combining the CDR3 with reference TRBV7-2 and TRBJ2-7 gives the whole variable domain GAGVSQSPSNKVTEKGKDVELRCDPISGHTALYWYRQSLGQGLEFLIYFQGNSAPDKSGLPSDRFSAERTGGSVSTLTIQRTQQEDSAVYLCASSPGYLAGAYEQYFGPGTRLTVT.

In this sample, this clone turned up a few times. The chain recombines TRBV7-2 with TRBJ2-1, with a possible D match to TRBD2 (5 bases). CDR1 and CDR2 (germline): SGHTA, FQGNSA. The CDR3 consists of 15 residues. Trimming shortened V by 2 bases and J by 3 bases, and 11 bases separated the two germline ends. Written as DNA, the CDR3 is TGTGCCAGCAGCTTAACAGCGGTGAACTACAATGAGCAGTTCTTC. Translated, it gives CASSLTAVNYNEQFF. The full variable domain, in which reference TRBV7-2 and TRBJ2-1 provide the parts outside the CDR3, is GAGVSQSPSNKVTEKGKDVELRCDPISGHTALYWYRQSLGQGLEFLIYFQGNSAPDKSGLPSDRFSAERTGGSVSTLTIQRTQQEDSAVYLCASSLTAVNYNEQFFGPGTRLTVL.

This sequence joins TRBV30 and TRBJ2-5; D may be TRBD2 (7 bases). The DNA end is more similar to TRBJ2-7, so the J call may be wrong. The CDR3 totals 14 residues. The germline CDR1 and CDR2 sequences are GTSNPN and SVGIG (reference sequence). The CDR3 DNA reads as TGTGCCTGGAGTGGGCCGGGGGGCAGCTACGAGCAGTACTTC. This sequence encodes CAWSGPGGSYEQYF.

The chain employs TRBV12-5 and TRBJ1-2; D remains ambiguous. The CDR3 consists of 13 residues. V was pared by 4 bases and J by 0 bases, with 6 bases between. The V gene's germline CDR1 is LGHNT and CDR2 FRNRAP. The CDR3 DNA follows: TGTGCTAGTGGTTGGGAGGCTAACTATGGCTACACCTTC. It specifies CASGWEANYGYTF.

This chain joins TRBV7-8 and TRBJ2-1, with D maybe TRBD1 (5 bases). V dropped 5 bases and J dropped 0 bases, with 8 bases sitting between them. Germline values: CDR1 SGHVS, CDR2 FQNEAQ. The CDR3 is 14 residues long. The chain's CDR3 is CASSDRGSYNEQFF. CDR3 nucleotide sequence: TGTGCCAGCAGCGACAGAGGCTCCTACAATGAGCAGTTCTTC.

This clone has more than one count but fewer than ten. The J gene is TRBJ2-7, the V gene TRBV2, with D perhaps TRBD1 (5 bases). The V end lost 7 bases, the J end lost 2 bases, and 15 bases lay between the germline ends. This CDR3 is built from 14 residues. CDR1 is SNHLY and CDR2 is FYNNEI in the germline V gene. The DNA for the CDR3 is TGTGCCAGCAACAACGTAGGACAAGCCTACGAGCAGTACTTC. It codes for CASNNVGQAYEQYF.

The table lists this clone with a few counts. The V gene is TRBV18, the J gene TRBJ1-5; D may be TRBD1 (6 bases). Trimming took off 3 bases at V and 4 bases at J, with 7 bases between the two ends. Germline CDR1 and CDR2: KGHSH and LQKENI. The CDR3 contains 13 residues. CDR3 sequence reads: CASSPTGNQPQHF. The CDR3 DNA reads as TGTGCCAGCTCACCCACAGGGAATCAGCCCCAGCATTTT. Variable domain in full (rest from reference TRBV18 and TRBJ1-5): NAGVMQNPRHLVRRRGQEARLRCSPMKGHSHVYWYRQLPEEGLKFMVYLQKENIIDESGMPKERFSAEFPKEGPSILRIQQVVRGDSAAYFCASSPTGNQPQHFGDGTRLSIL.

The rearrangement uses TRBV18 and TRBJ2-7, with 8 bases lining up with TRBD1. After removal of 2 bases from V and 3 bases from J, the junction contained 6 bases not matched to a gene. The CDR3 loop spans 15 amino acids. CDR1 and CDR2 (germline): KGHSH, LQKENI. CDR3 in amino acids: CASSPTTGVIYEQYF. CDR3 bases: TGTGCCAGCTCACCAACGACAGGGGTCATCTACGAGCAGTACTTC.

This chain joins TRBV4-3 and TRBJ2-3, with TRBD2 matching 10 bases. CDR1 and CDR2 (germline): LGHNA, YSLEER. Trimming cost V 0 bases and J 7 bases; bases outside gene matches: 7. The CDR3 is 16 residues long. The CDR3 DNA reads TGCGCCAGCAGCCAAGACCTAGCGGGGGTTACCTATACGCAGTATTTT. Its protein product is CASSQDLAGVTYTQYF.

This rearrangement joins TRBV9 to TRBJ2-3; 12 bases agree with TRBD2. Losses at the gene ends were 0 bases for V and 3 bases for J; bases not matched to a gene: 8. Germline V gene lookup returns CDR1 SGDLS and CDR2 YYNGEE. The CDR3 is 18 amino acids. The CDR3 nucleotides are TGTGCCAGCAGCGTAGGCTCTAGCGGGGGGGCCTGGACAGATACGCAGTATTTT. Its protein is CASSVGSSGGAWTDTQYF.

The chain combines TRBV5-1 with TRBJ1-1, with a weak D call TRBD1 (6 bases). Germline V lookup: CDR1 SGHRS, CDR2 YFSETQ. Trimming removed 5 bases at V and 11 bases at J, with 19 bases between. The CDR3 length is 13 residues. Here the CDR3 reads CASSLNEGGRAFF. In DNA form, the CDR3 reads TGCGCCAGCAGTCTTAACGAGGGGGGGCGTGCTTTCTTT.

The rearrangement uses TRBV28 and TRBJ1-1, with 7 positions matching TRBD1. CDR1 MDHEN and CDR2 SYDVKM come from the germline V gene. Trimming cost V 5 bases and J 7 bases; bases outside gene matches: 4. The CDR3 runs to 12 residues. CDR3 in amino acids: CASSLRQGEAFF. For the CDR3, the DNA is TGTGCCAGCAGTCTAAGACAGGGTGAAGCTTTCTTT.

A few counts support this clone. The chain is built from TRBV18 and TRBJ1-1; the match to TRBD1 covers 8 bases. In germline, CDR1 is KGHSH, CDR2 LQKENI. CDR3 size: 13 residues. The V segment lost 6 bases and the J segment 4 bases; nucleotides outside the gene matches: 4. As DNA, the CDR3 is TGTGCCAGCTCGACAGGGGAGGGCACTGAAGCTTTCTTT. It encodes CASSTGEGTEAFF. The variable domain in full, completed from reference TRBV18 and TRBJ1-1, reads NAGVMQNPRHLVRRRGQEARLRCSPMKGHSHVYWYRQLPEEGLKFMVYLQKENIIDESGMPKERFSAEFPKEGPSILRIQQVVRGDSAAYFCASSTGEGTEAFFGQGTRLTVV.